One and the same sample provided the 2 T cell receptor beta chains below, sequenced in a study of blood T cells in healthy people across ages. Primed by a sample-barcoded 5' primer and a J-beta primer mix, a second PCR proceeded for roughly 7 to 11 cycles. In TCRdb, the 5' RACE reads were re-called with MiXCR into one record per CDR3 protein. The sample consists of 550,000 to 800,000 distinct CDR3 sequences, over 20% of them appearing once. The sample comprised blood. These receptors all stem from a man in his 70s in good health.

This clonotype was counted many times. The CDR3 here is CASSLSRGSAWETQYF. In DNA, the CDR3 is TGTGCCAGCAGTTTATCTAGGGGTTCGGCTTGGGAGACCCAGTACTTC. V is TRBV27 and J is TRBJ2-5; a possible D gene is TRBD1 (5 bases). The length of the CDR3 is 16 residues. CDR1 and CDR2 (germline): MNHEY, SMNVEV (reference sequence). V was trimmed by 0 bases and J by 5 bases, leaving 16 bases between them.

This clonotype occurred a few times. The V gene is TRBV29-1, the J gene TRBJ2-5; 7 nucleotides agree with TRBD2. Near its end, the DNA agrees better with TRBJ2-1, so the J call may be wrong. CDR3 length: 13 amino acids. Germline V gene lookup returns CDR1 SQVTM and CDR2 ANQGSEA. CDR3 sequence reads: CSAAGDLYNEQFF. The CDR3 coding sequence is TGCAGCGCCGCGGGGGACCTCTACAATGAGCAGTTCTTC.